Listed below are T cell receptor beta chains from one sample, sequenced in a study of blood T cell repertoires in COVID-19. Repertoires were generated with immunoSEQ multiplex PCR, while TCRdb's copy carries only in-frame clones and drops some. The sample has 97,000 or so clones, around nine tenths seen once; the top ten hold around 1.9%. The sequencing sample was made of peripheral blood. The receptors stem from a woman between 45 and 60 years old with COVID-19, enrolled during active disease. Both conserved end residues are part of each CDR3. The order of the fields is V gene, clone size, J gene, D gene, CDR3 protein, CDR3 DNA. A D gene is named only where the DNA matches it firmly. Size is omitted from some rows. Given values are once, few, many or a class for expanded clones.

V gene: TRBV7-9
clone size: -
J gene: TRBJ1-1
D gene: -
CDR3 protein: CASSELRETEAFF
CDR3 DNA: TGTGCCAGCAGCGAGCTGAGAGAGACTGAAGCTTTCTTT

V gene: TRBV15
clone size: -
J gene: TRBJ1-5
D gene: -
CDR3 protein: CATSKGEQPQHF
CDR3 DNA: TGTGCCACCAGCAAGGGAGAGCAGCCCCAGCATTTT

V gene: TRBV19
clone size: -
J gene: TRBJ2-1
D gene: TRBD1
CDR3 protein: CASSRQGSYNEQFF
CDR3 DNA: TGTGCCAGTAGCCGACAGGGTTCCTACAATGAGCAGTTCTTC

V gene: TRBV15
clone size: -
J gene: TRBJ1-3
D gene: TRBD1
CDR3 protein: CATSRGDRKNTIYF
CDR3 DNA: TGTGCCACCAGCAGAGGGGACAGGAAAAACACCATATATTTT

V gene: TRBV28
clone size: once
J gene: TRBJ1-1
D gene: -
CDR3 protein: CASSGGVMNTEAFF
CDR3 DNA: TGTGCCAGCAGTGGAGGAGTCATGAACACTGAAGCTTTCTTT

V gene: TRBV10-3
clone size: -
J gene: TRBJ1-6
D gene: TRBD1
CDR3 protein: CAIKGQGDSPLHF
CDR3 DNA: TGTGCCATCAAAGGACAGGGGGATTCACCCCTCCACTTT

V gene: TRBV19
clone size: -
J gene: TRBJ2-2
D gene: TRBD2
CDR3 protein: CASSIPSGGPLGELFF
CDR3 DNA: TGTGCCAGTAGTATACCGAGCGGGGGACCTTTAGGGGAGCTGTTTTTT

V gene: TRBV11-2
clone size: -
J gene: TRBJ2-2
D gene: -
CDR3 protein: CASSMRDTGELFF
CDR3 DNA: TGTGCCAGCAGCATGCGAGACACCGGGGAGCTGTTTTTT

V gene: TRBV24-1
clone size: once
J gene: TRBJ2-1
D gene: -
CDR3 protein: CATSVRAYNEQFF
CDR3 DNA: TGTGCCACCAGTGTGAGAGCCTACAATGAGCAGTTCTTC

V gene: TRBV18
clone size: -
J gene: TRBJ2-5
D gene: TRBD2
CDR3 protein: CASSPGLLETQYF
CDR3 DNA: TGTGCCAGCTCCCCGGGACTACTTGAGACCCAGTACTTC

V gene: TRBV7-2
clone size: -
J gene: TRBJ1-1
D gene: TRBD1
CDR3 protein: CASSQQGVGTEAFF
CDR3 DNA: TGTGCCAGCAGCCAGCAGGGGGTGGGCACTGAAGCTTTCTTT

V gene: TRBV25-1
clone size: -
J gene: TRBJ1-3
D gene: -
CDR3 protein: CASSSGAGNTIYF
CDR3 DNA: TGTGCCAGCAGTTCAGGGGCTGGAAACACCATATATTTT

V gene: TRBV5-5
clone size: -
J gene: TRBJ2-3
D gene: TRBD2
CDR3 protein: CASRSGGAKADTQYF
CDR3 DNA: TGTGCCAGCAGGAGCGGGGGGGCCAAAGCAGATACGCAGTATTTT

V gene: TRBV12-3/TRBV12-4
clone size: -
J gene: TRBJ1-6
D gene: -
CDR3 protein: CASSGSGSPLHF
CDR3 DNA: TGTGCCAGCAGTGGCAGTGGTTCACCCCTCCACTTT

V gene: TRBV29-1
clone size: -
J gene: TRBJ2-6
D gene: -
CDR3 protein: CSVEHPGIGANVLTF
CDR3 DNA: TGCAGCGTTGAACACCCAGGGATAGGGGCCAACGTCCTGACTTTC

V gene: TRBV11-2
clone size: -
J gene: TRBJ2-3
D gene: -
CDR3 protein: CASSLVGGGDTQYF
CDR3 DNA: TGTGCCAGCAGCTTAGTCGGTGGGGGCGATACGCAGTATTTT

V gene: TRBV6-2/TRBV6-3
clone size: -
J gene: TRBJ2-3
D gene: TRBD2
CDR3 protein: CASSYERGGRDTQYF
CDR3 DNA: TGTGCCAGCAGTTACGAACGGGGGGGCCGCGATACGCAGTATTTT

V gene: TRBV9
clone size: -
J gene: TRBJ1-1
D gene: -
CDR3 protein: CASSVGGRGTEAFF
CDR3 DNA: TGTGCCAGCAGCGTAGGCGGTCGGGGCACTGAAGCTTTCTTT

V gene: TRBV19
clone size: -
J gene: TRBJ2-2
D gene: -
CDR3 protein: CATTGNRFTGELFF
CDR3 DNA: TGTGCCACTACAGGGAACCGTTTCACCGGGGAGCTGTTTTTT

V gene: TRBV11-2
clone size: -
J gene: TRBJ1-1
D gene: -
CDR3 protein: CASSPLREGTEAFF
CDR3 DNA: TGTGCCAGCAGCCCCCTGAGGGAGGGCACTGAAGCTTTCTTT

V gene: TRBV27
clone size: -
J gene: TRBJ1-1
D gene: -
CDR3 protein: CASSFVGQPEAFF
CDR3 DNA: TGTGCCAGCAGTTTTGTCGGACAGCCTGAAGCTTTCTTT

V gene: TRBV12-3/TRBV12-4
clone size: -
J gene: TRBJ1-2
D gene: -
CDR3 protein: CASSQQGNYGYTF
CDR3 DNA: TGTGCCAGCAGTCAACAGGGAAACTATGGCTACACCTTC

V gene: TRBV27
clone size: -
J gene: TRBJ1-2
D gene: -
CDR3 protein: CASRAGGGYTF
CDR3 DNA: TGTGCCAGCAGGGCAGGAGGTGGCTACACCTTC

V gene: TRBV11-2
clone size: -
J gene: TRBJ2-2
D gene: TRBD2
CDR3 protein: CASTRGTSNTGELFF
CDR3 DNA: TGTGCCAGCACCCGAGGGACTAGCAACACCGGGGAGCTGTTTTTT

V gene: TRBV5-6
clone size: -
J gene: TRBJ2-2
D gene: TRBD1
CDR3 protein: CASSLVGRGTGELFF
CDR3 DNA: TGTGCCAGCAGTTTGGTGGGCAGGGGGACCGGGGAGCTGTTTTTT

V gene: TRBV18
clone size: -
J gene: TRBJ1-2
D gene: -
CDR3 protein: CASSPGFQGLDYGYTF
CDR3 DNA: TGTGCCAGCTCACCAGGGTTTCAGGGTCTCGACTATGGCTACACCTTC

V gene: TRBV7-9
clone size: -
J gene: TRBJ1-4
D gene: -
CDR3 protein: CASSLETGEKLFF
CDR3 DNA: TGTGCCAGCAGCTTAGAGACTGGGGAAAAACTGTTTTTT

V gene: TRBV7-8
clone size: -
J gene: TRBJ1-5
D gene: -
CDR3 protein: CASSLIRLTENQPQHF
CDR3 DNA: TGTGCCAGCAGCTTAATAAGATTGACAGAGAATCAGCCCCAGCATTTT